A selection of T cell receptor beta chains follows, all from one sample in a study of shared clonotypes between healthy human individuals. Clones were read by immunoSEQ multiplex PCR, and TCRdb kept only the in-frame ones, dropping some. The sample records around 1.6 million clones, under 99% being singletons. Sequenced: naive CD4+ T cells sorted from blood. The receptors here all came from a man aged 30 to 45 in good health. The CDR3 runs from the conserved cysteine through the conserved F or W. The D gene is left open where the match is weak. Where a row states a size, it is once, few, many or the class of an expanded clone; other rows omit it.

clone size: .
V gene: TRBV5-1
D gene: TRBD2
J gene: TRBJ2-5
CDR3 length: 16
CDR3 DNA: TGCGCCATCTGTTTCGGGACTAGCGGGAGAGCGGAGACCCAGTACTTC
CDR3 protein: CAICFGTSGRAETQYF

clone size: .
V gene: TRBV28
D gene: TRBD1
J gene: TRBJ1-4
CDR3 length: 15
CDR3 DNA: TGTGCCAGCAGTTCCTCGGGACAGGGGAACGAAAAACTGTTTTTT
CDR3 protein: CASSSSGQGNEKLFF

clone size: once
V gene: TRBV5-6
D gene: .
J gene: TRBJ2-3
CDR3 length: 14
CDR3 DNA: TGTGCCAGCAGCTTGGACAGTGGCACAGATACGCAGTATTTT
CDR3 protein: CASSLDSGTDTQYF

clone size: .
V gene: TRBV5-4
D gene: .
J gene: TRBJ2-5
CDR3 length: 14
CDR3 DNA: TGTGCCAGCAGCTTGGGAACTAAGCAAGAGACCCAGTACTTC
CDR3 protein: CASSLGTKQETQYF

clone size: .
V gene: TRBV10-2
D gene: .
J gene: TRBJ2-7
CDR3 length: 15
CDR3 DNA: TGCGCCAGCAGTGCGAGGGATCTTGGATACTACGAGCAGTACTTC
CDR3 protein: CASSARDLGYYEQYF

clone size: .
V gene: TRBV5-1
D gene: .
J gene: TRBJ2-2
CDR3 length: 11
CDR3 DNA: TGCGCCAGCAGCATGACCGGGGAGCTGTTTTTT
CDR3 protein: CASSMTGELFF

clone size: .
V gene: TRBV7-8
D gene: .
J gene: TRBJ2-1
CDR3 length: 16
CDR3 DNA: TGTGCCAGCAGCTTAGGCCCCCGGGGGAGCACCGGTGAGCAGTTCTTC
CDR3 protein: CASSLGPRGSTGEQFF

clone size: .
V gene: TRBV28
D gene: .
J gene: TRBJ1-1
CDR3 length: 14
CDR3 DNA: TGTGCCAGCAGCCTCCTCGGATTGAACACTGAAGCTTTCTTT
CDR3 protein: CASSLLGLNTEAFF

clone size: once
V gene: TRBV14
D gene: .
J gene: TRBJ2-7
CDR3 length: 14
CDR3 DNA: TGTGCCAGCAGCCGTGACAGGAGGTCCTACGAGCAGTACTTC
CDR3 protein: CASSRDRRSYEQYF

clone size: .
V gene: TRBV19
D gene: .
J gene: TRBJ1-4
CDR3 length: 13
CDR3 DNA: TGTGCCAGTAAATTCGGACATTACGAAAAACTGTTTTTT
CDR3 protein: CASKFGHYEKLFF

clone size: once
V gene: TRBV9
D gene: .
J gene: TRBJ2-4
CDR3 length: 14
CDR3 DNA: TGTGCCAGCAGCTACAGGGCTAGCGGAAACATTCAGTACTTC
CDR3 protein: CASSYRASGNIQYF

clone size: .
V gene: TRBV19
D gene: TRBD1
J gene: TRBJ2-1
CDR3 length: 16
CDR3 DNA: TGTGCCAGTAAGGCCCCGGGACAGGGGCCCTCCAATGAGCAGTTCTTC
CDR3 protein: CASKAPGQGPSNEQFF

clone size: .
V gene: TRBV18
D gene: TRBD2
J gene: TRBJ2-7
CDR3 length: 17
CDR3 DNA: TGTGCCAGCTCACCCACCCCAACTAGCGACCTCTCCTACGAGCAGTACTTC
CDR3 protein: CASSPTPTSDLSYEQYF

clone size: .
V gene: TRBV7-3
D gene: TRBD2
J gene: TRBJ2-1
CDR3 length: 14
CDR3 DNA: TGTGCCAGCAGCTTTGGTAGCGGGGAAAATGAGCAGTTCTTC
CDR3 protein: CASSFGSGENEQFF

clone size: .
V gene: TRBV9
D gene: TRBD1
J gene: TRBJ1-2
CDR3 length: 16
CDR3 DNA: TGTGCCAGCAGCCGGAGCCGGGACAGGGATCTCTATGGCTACACCTTC
CDR3 protein: CASSRSRDRDLYGYTF

clone size: .
V gene: TRBV5-1
D gene: .
J gene: TRBJ2-1
CDR3 length: 16
CDR3 DNA: TGCGCCAGCAACCTACTAAGCGTCCCCAGGGTAAATGAGCAGTTCTTC
CDR3 protein: CASNLLSVPRVNEQFF

clone size: .
V gene: TRBV4-2
D gene: .
J gene: TRBJ1-3
CDR3 length: 15
CDR3 DNA: TGTGCCAGCAGCCAATTCACTTCTTCTGGAAACACCATATATTTT
CDR3 protein: CASSQFTSSGNTIYF

clone size: .
V gene: TRBV12-5
D gene: .
J gene: TRBJ2-3
CDR3 length: 11
CDR3 DNA: TGTGCTAGTGGTTTTAGAGATACGCAGTATTTT
CDR3 protein: CASGFRDTQYF

clone size: .
V gene: TRBV25-1
D gene: .
J gene: TRBJ2-7
CDR3 length: 16
CDR3 DNA: TGTGCCAGCAGTAAAAGTTGGGGAGCCAGCATCTACGAGCAGTACTTC
CDR3 protein: CASSKSWGASIYEQYF

clone size: .
V gene: TRBV28
D gene: .
J gene: TRBJ1-1
CDR3 length: 13
CDR3 DNA: TGTGCCAGCAGTGGGGGAGGGAGGACTGAAGCTTTCTTT
CDR3 protein: CASSGGGRTEAFF

clone size: .
V gene: TRBV27
D gene: .
J gene: TRBJ1-3
CDR3 length: 14
CDR3 DNA: TGTGCCAGCAGTTTCAGGGCCTCTGGAAACACCATATATTTT
CDR3 protein: CASSFRASGNTIYF

clone size: .
V gene: TRBV2
D gene: .
J gene: TRBJ2-7
CDR3 length: 14
CDR3 DNA: TGTGCCAGCAGTGAAGCGGGGGGCTGGTACGAGCAGTACTTC
CDR3 protein: CASSEAGGWYEQYF

clone size: .
V gene: TRBV4-2
D gene: .
J gene: TRBJ1-2
CDR3 length: 16
CDR3 DNA: TGTGCCAGCAGCCAAGATCTAGAGGGGAGGAACTATGGCTACACCTTC
CDR3 protein: CASSQDLEGRNYGYTF

clone size: .
V gene: TRBV10-3
D gene: TRBD1
J gene: TRBJ1-5
CDR3 length: 14
CDR3 DNA: TGTGCCATCAGTGGGGACAGGACGGCTCAGCCCCAGCATTTT
CDR3 protein: CAISGDRTAQPQHF

clone size: .
V gene: TRBV9
D gene: .
J gene: TRBJ1-2
CDR3 length: 14
CDR3 DNA: TGTGCCAGCAGCACTCTAGGACCCTCCTATGGCTACACCTTC
CDR3 protein: CASSTLGPSYGYTF

clone size: .
V gene: TRBV29-1
D gene: TRBD1
J gene: TRBJ2-3
CDR3 length: 15
CDR3 DNA: TGCAGCGTCGCGGACAGGCCCCCCCTGACAGATACGCAGTATTTT
CDR3 protein: CSVADRPPLTDTQYF

clone size: .
V gene: TRBV4-2
D gene: TRBD2
J gene: TRBJ2-7
CDR3 length: 20
CDR3 DNA: TGTGCCAGCAGCCAAGATTTTACTCCTACTAGCGCGGGAAGCTCCTACGAGCAGTACTTC
CDR3 protein: CASSQDFTPTSAGSSYEQYF

clone size: .
V gene: TRBV19
D gene: .
J gene: TRBJ1-5
CDR3 length: 14
CDR3 DNA: TGTGCCAGTAGTTTCCGGTATAGCAATCAGCCCCAGCATTTT
CDR3 protein: CASSFRYSNQPQHF

clone size: .
V gene: TRBV5-1
D gene: .
J gene: TRBJ2-7
CDR3 length: 13
CDR3 DNA: TGCGCCAGCAGCTTGGATGTTGCGGGGGAGCAGTACTTC
CDR3 protein: CASSLDVAGEQYF

clone size: .
V gene: TRBV11-2
D gene: .
J gene: TRBJ1-6
CDR3 length: 14
CDR3 DNA: TGTGCCAGCAGCTTCCTGACATCTGATTCACCCCTCCACTTT
CDR3 protein: CASSFLTSDSPLHF

clone size: once
V gene: TRBV27
D gene: TRBD2
J gene: TRBJ2-3
CDR3 length: 18
CDR3 DNA: TGTGCCAGCAGTTTATCCCCTAGCGGGAGGGTTAGCACAGATACGCAGTATTTT
CDR3 protein: CASSLSPSGRVSTDTQYF

clone size: .
V gene: TRBV28
D gene: TRBD1
J gene: TRBJ1-4
CDR3 length: 16
CDR3 DNA: TGTGCCAGCAGTATACCACAGGGGGGGGCGAGTGAAAAACTGTTTTTT
CDR3 protein: CASSIPQGGASEKLFF

clone size: .
V gene: TRBV5-1
D gene: .
J gene: TRBJ1-2
CDR3 length: 14
CDR3 DNA: TGCGCCAGCAGCTCGGGACAAAGGGACTATGGCTACACCTTC
CDR3 protein: CASSSGQRDYGYTF

clone size: .
V gene: TRBV11-3
D gene: .
J gene: TRBJ2-1
CDR3 length: 16
CDR3 DNA: TGTGCCAGCAGCTTAGTCTTCTCGAGCTCCTACAATGAGCAGTTCTTC
CDR3 protein: CASSLVFSSSYNEQFF

clone size: .
V gene: TRBV19
D gene: TRBD1
J gene: TRBJ2-7
CDR3 length: 17
CDR3 DNA: TGTGCCAGTAGTAAAATCTTAACCGGGACAGGGGCCTACGAGCAGTACTTC
CDR3 protein: CASSKILTGTGAYEQYF

clone size: .
V gene: TRBV19
D gene: .
J gene: TRBJ2-7
CDR3 length: 13
CDR3 DNA: TGTGCCAGTAGTATAGGCGGGGCCTACGAGCAGTACTTC
CDR3 protein: CASSIGGAYEQYF

clone size: .
V gene: TRBV4-2
D gene: TRBD2
J gene: TRBJ2-1
CDR3 length: 18
CDR3 DNA: TGTGCCAGCTGCCGGACTAGCGGGAGAGGTGGGTCCTACAATGAGCAGTTCTTC
CDR3 protein: CASCRTSGRGGSYNEQFF

clone size: .
V gene: TRBV14
D gene: .
J gene: TRBJ2-2
CDR3 length: 14
CDR3 DNA: TGTGCCAGCAGAAACAGGGGAGGGACCGGGGAGCTGTTTTTT
CDR3 protein: CASRNRGGTGELFF

clone size: .
V gene: TRBV7-9
D gene: .
J gene: TRBJ1-2
CDR3 length: 16
CDR3 DNA: TGTGCCAGCAGCTCCCCCCGAGAGGCTTCAAGGCATGGCTACACCTTC
CDR3 protein: CASSSPREASRHGYTF

clone size: .
V gene: TRBV27
D gene: .
J gene: TRBJ2-7
CDR3 length: 16
CDR3 DNA: TGTGCCAGCAGTCAGCTCCGTTTGGGTACAACCTACGAGCAGTACTTC
CDR3 protein: CASSQLRLGTTYEQYF

clone size: .
V gene: TRBV15
D gene: .
J gene: TRBJ2-7
CDR3 length: 16
CDR3 DNA: TGTGCCACCAGCAGAGATCGCCCGATCGACTCCTACGAGCAGTACTTC
CDR3 protein: CATSRDRPIDSYEQYF

clone size: .
V gene: TRBV28
D gene: .
J gene: TRBJ1-6
CDR3 length: 14
CDR3 DNA: TGTGCCAGCAGTTTAGGGCAGGGGAATTCACCCCTCCACTTT
CDR3 protein: CASSLGQGNSPLHF

clone size: .
V gene: TRBV7-3
D gene: .
J gene: TRBJ2-7
CDR3 length: 15
CDR3 DNA: TGTGCCAGCAGCTTAACTCCTGGGAGCTCCTACGAGCAGTACTTC
CDR3 protein: CASSLTPGSSYEQYF

clone size: .
V gene: TRBV5-4
D gene: .
J gene: TRBJ2-2
CDR3 length: 17
CDR3 DNA: TGTGCCAGCAGCTTGGGGCCCTCGGGGAGTGACACCGGGGAGCTGTTTTTT
CDR3 protein: CASSLGPSGSDTGELFF

clone size: .
V gene: TRBV19
D gene: TRBD2
J gene: TRBJ2-1
CDR3 length: 15
CDR3 DNA: TGTGCCAGTATCTCCGGGACTAGCTTCGACAATGAGCAGTTCTTC
CDR3 protein: CASISGTSFDNEQFF

clone size: .
V gene: TRBV25-1
D gene: TRBD1
J gene: TRBJ2-1
CDR3 length: 15
CDR3 DNA: TGTGCCAGCCAGGGAGAAGACAGGGCCTACAATGAGCAGTTCTTC
CDR3 protein: CASQGEDRAYNEQFF

clone size: .
V gene: TRBV28
D gene: .
J gene: TRBJ2-7
CDR3 length: 15
CDR3 DNA: TGTGCCAGCAAACCCCTCCAGGGAACCTCCTACGAGCAGTACTTC
CDR3 protein: CASKPLQGTSYEQYF

clone size: .
V gene: TRBV5-1
D gene: TRBD1
J gene: TRBJ2-7
CDR3 length: 14
CDR3 DNA: TGCGCCAGCAGCTCCCGGACAGGGGGATCCGAGCAGTACTTC
CDR3 protein: CASSSRTGGSEQYF

clone size: .
V gene: TRBV6-5
D gene: .
J gene: TRBJ1-2
CDR3 length: 14
CDR3 DNA: TGTGCCAGCAGTTACTCCGGGGGGAAGAAGGGCTACACCTTC
CDR3 protein: CASSYSGGKKGYTF

clone size: .
V gene: TRBV18
D gene: TRBD1
J gene: TRBJ2-3
CDR3 length: 17
CDR3 DNA: TGTGCCAGCTCACCACTCCCCTTAACAGGGGTGAAAGATACGCAGTATTTT
CDR3 protein: CASSPLPLTGVKDTQYF